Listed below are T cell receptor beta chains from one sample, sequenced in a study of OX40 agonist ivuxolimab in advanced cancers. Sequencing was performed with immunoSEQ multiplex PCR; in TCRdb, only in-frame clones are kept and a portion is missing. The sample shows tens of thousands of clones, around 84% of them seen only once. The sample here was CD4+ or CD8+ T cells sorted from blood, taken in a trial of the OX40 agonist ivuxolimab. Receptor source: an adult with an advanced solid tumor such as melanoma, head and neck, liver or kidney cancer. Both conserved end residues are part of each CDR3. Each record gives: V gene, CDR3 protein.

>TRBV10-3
CAISERRTSGYEQYF
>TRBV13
CASRTTGSETQYF
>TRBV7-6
CASSWAGAHQPQHF
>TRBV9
CASSVGDGTYLREQYF
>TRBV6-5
CASSLAGGDNEQFF
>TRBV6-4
CASSDTENTEAFF
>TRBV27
CASSPTGLRNIQYF
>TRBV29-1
CSAPGPGFETQYF
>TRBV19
CASSHRDRASYEQYF
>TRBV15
CATSDPLAGFYEQYF
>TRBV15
CATSRDLYGGNTEAFF
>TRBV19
CASSINEGNTERGYTF
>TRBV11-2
CASSPGTSGIYEQYF
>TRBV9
CASSVASGSDGYTF
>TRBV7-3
CASSLVGNNEQFF
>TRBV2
CASRPSSGGLTDTQYF
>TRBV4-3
CASSQVGVGVRDTGELFF
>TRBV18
CASSPPFYRGATYEQYF
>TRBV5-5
CASSPLGGWAFF
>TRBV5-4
CASSSGTGGYEQYF
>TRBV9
CASSVDGTEKLFF
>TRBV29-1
CSVPGQGRTEAFF
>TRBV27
CASSSLGVADTQYF
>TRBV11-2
CASSSGLAAPNEQYF
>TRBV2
CASSERRNYGYTF
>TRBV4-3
CASSQVYLAGGPISTDTQYF
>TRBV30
CAWSVPGVSNQPQHF
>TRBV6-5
CASSSASGAYNEQFF